This entry features one TCR beta chain sequence. Its specificity is unknown. The naive CD8 population came from CD45RO-negative cells selected for CCR7, without terminally differentiated effector memory CD45RA+ cells. V dropped 2 bases and J dropped 3; count of bases not matched to a gene: 6. Per germline, CDR1 MGHRA and CDR2 YSYEKL. The CDR3 covers 15 residues. This entry belongs to a study of shared clonotypes between healthy human individuals. The wider study: Each donor's CD8 memory used one plate, CD8 naive two, each CD4 subset three.

General study points: Incompleteness in sorted-subset sequencing, despite large depth, was shown by rarefaction. Sample collection involved blood only; tissue repertoires are likely different.

Roughly 27,000 T cell genomes, or roughly 180 ng DNA, went into the sorted-subset replicate PCRs. Libraries were prepared by immunoSEQ multiplex PCR; TCRdb keeps only in-frame clonotypes and omits some of them. The data hold about 820,000 clones, with 80% to 95% observed a single time. This rearrangement joins TRBV4-1 to TRBJ2-7, with 8 bases aligning to TRBD2. The receptor comes from a man aged 25-45 years in good health. Sequenced: naive CD8+ T cells sorted from blood. The CDR3 protein is CASSQRYSGDYEQYF. The CDR3, as DNA: TGCGCCAGCAGCCAAAGATATAGCGGGGACTACGAGCAGTACTTC.